This TCR beta chain derives from a study of blood T cell repertoires in COVID-19. How the authors handled the data: Counts of nucleated cells, estimated from reference gene primer amplification, were obtained. Assay used: immunoSEQ multiplex PCR; TCRdb lists only in-frame clones, some missing. Clonal size and the V and J genes are those of that table, whereas D and trimming came from the DNA. This table holds 200,000 to 250,000 clones, approximately 80% found once. The CDR3 is 15 residues long. The V gene's germline CDR1 is SGHRS and CDR2 YFSETQ. J lost 3 bases, V lost 3 bases, and 6 bases had no gene match.

This receptor was obtained from a woman in her forties with acute COVID-19. Source material: PBMCs or T cells enriched from blood (not recorded which). The chain has TRBV5-1 and TRBJ2-3, with 8 bases lining up with TRBD1. The DNA for the CDR3 is TGCGCCAGCAGCTACACAGGGGGACGGACAGATACGCAGTATTTT. This translates into CASSYTGGRTDTQYF. The variable domain in full, completed from reference TRBV5-1 and TRBJ2-3, reads KAGVTQTPRYLIKTRGQQVTLSCSPISGHRSVSWYQQTPGQGLQFLFEYFSETQRNKGNFPGRFSGRQFSNSRSEMNVSTLELGDSALYLCASSYTGGRTDTQYFGPGTRLTVL.